This T cell receptor (beta chain) was sequenced during a study of Ad26.COV2.S vaccination and SARS-CoV-2 variants. On the study more broadly: Intramuscular Ad26.COV2.S at 5x10^10 or 1x10^11 viral particles.

General observations from the study: Possible underestimation of total T cell responses by the TCR breadth and depth analyses was noted. Vaccine recipients showed a spike-specific TCR breadth that was higher than in placebo recipients.

Regarding treatment: some 20 received Ad26.COV2.S at low or high dose, single or two shots; about 5 received placebo; per-sample allocation not given. Repertoires come from day 63 after the first vaccine or placebo injection. Donation came from an adult in Boston who was aged 18-55 years. Some clones are missing from TCRdb's copy, which holds only in-frame ones; the method was immunoSEQ multiplex PCR. Of approximately 500,000 clones listed, roughly 87% are singletons. Comment on this clone: Its antigen is unknown.

Deletions cut 4 bases from V and 3 bases from J, with 15 bases between. Germline lookup yields CDR1 MGHRA and CDR2 YSYEKL. This CDR3 region has 15 residues. V usage is TRBV4-1 and J usage is TRBJ1-1; D is ambiguous. The TCR sequence derives from a person between 18 and 65 years old who received the Ad26.COV2.S COVID-19 vaccine or a placebo. The material sequenced was peripheral blood, taken in a trial of Ad26.COV2.S vaccine versus placebo. The CDR3 DNA sequence: TGCGCCAGCAGCCGCATATTCAGTGGGGACACTGAAGCTTTCTTT. Its translation is CASSRIFSGDTEAFF.